This section outlines one T cell receptor (beta chain) sequence together with its context. Its specificity is unknown. The data were produced by immunoSEQ multiplex PCR, yet TCRdb's version contains in-frame clones alone and is incomplete. The top ten clones hold 44% of a sample with roughly 100,000 clones, approximately 92% of them seen once. This record belongs to a study of T cell responses to AZD1222 COVID-19 vaccine. Notes on the study in general: Mostly white British, mostly female donors; authors suggested clonal diversity may be underestimated. At baseline, seropositivity was found in only a handful of AZD1222 recipients.

Germline V gene data show CDR1 as LNHDA and CDR2 as SQIVND (reference sequence). The CDR3 is 14 amino acids. With 2 bases clipped from V and 3 bases from J, the junction kept 3 bases outside the gene matches. The TCR sequence derives from an adult who received the AZD1222 COVID-19 vaccine. The chain couples TRBV19 to TRBJ2-7; TRBD1 matches 8 bases. The material was peripheral blood, obtained 28 days after the second AZD1222 dose. CDR3 DNA sequence: TGTGCCAGTAGTATAAGGACAGGGTTCTACGAGCAGTACTTC. Encoded protein: CASSIRTGFYEQYF.